The source of this T cell receptor beta chain is a study of blood T cells in healthy people across ages. Then a second PCR, running roughly 6 to 12 cycles, was carried out with a sample-barcoded 5' primer and a J-beta primer mix. In TCRdb, the 5' RACE reads were re-called with MiXCR into one record per CDR3 protein. Of 650,000 to 800,000 distinct CDR3 sequences in the sample, around two fifths were seen once. Isolation yielded PBMCs, at least 6 million per sample, in every case. V lost 6 bases to trimming and J lost 8 bases, with 17 bases between them. The CDR3 length is 14 residues. The germline V gene encodes CDR1 SGHTA and CDR2 FQGNSA.

The chain joins TRBV7-2 to TRBJ2-1; a weak D match, TRBD2 (6 bases). The source is a man between 60 and 75 years old in good health. Sequenced input: blood. CDR3 residues: CASSHGRLVDEQFF. CDR3 bases: TGTGCCAGCAGTCATGGGAGACTAGTAGATGAGCAGTTCTTC.